These 22 T cell receptor beta chains were all obtained from the same sample, sequenced in a study of blood T cell repertoires in COVID-19. This table comes from immunoSEQ multiplex PCR, and its TCRdb copy is limited to in-frame clones, with some not included. This table holds about 250,000 clones, about 88% found once. Sequenced material: PBMCs or T cells enriched from blood (not recorded which). The receptors were gathered from a woman aged 50 to 60 who had recovered from COVID-19.

V and J are TRBV5-1 and TRBJ2-1; D call uncertain. The CDR3 has 13 amino acids. From germline, CDR1 is SGHRS and CDR2 YFSETQ. Between the trimmed V and J ends, which lost 3 bases and 3 bases, there was a span of 7 bases. The CDR3 spells CASSSDFYNEQFF. DNA of the CDR3: TGCGCCAGCAGCTCTGACTTCTACAATGAGCAGTTCTTC.

The rearrangement uses TRBV28 and TRBJ1-2; 8 nucleotides agree with TRBD1. J lost 4 bases, V lost 6 bases, and 7 bases had no gene match. The CDR3 extends over 14 amino acids. The germline CDR1 and CDR2 sequences are MDHEN and SYDVKM. This CDR3 is CASSSTGGSYGYTF. DNA for the CDR3: TGTGCCAGCAGCAGTACAGGGGGAAGCTATGGCTACACCTTC.

The rearrangement uses TRBV3-1 (or the pseudogene TRBV3-2) and TRBJ2-5; no clear D gene. This CDR3 comprises 12 residues. V lost 8 bases, J lost 0 bases, and 7 bases lay in between. Germline CDR1 and CDR2: LGHDT and YNNKEL (reference sequence). The CDR3 nucleotides are TGTGCCAGCGTCCAGAACCAAGAGACCCAGTACTTC. The encoded protein is CASVQNQETQYF.

The chain joins TRBV7-9 to TRBJ1-1; 7 nucleotides match TRBD1. The CDR3 length is 16 residues. V trimming: 6 bases; J trimming: 3 bases; junction bases outside the gene matches: 13. CDR1 and CDR2 (germline): SEHNR, FQNEAQ (reference sequence). The CDR3 reads CASRGPDRRAHTEAFF. CDR3 nucleotides: TGTGCCAGCAGGGGACCGGACAGGCGGGCGCACACTGAAGCTTTCTTT.

This rearrangement joins TRBV7-2 to TRBJ1-5; a weak D match, TRBD1 (6 bases). Between the trimmed V and J ends, which lost 5 bases and 9 bases, there was a span of 14 bases. CDR3 length equals 13 residues. The germline V gene has CDR1 SGHTA and CDR2 FQGNSA. The CDR3 spells CASSPGVVGPQHF. The CDR3 DNA reads as TGTGCCAGCAGCCCAGGGGTTGTTGGGCCCCAGCATTTT.

V usage is TRBV19 and J usage is TRBJ2-7; no firm D call. Germline lookup yields CDR1 LNHDA and CDR2 SQIVND (reference sequence). Trimming cost V 5 bases and J 2 bases, with 16 bases left between them. The CDR3 totals 15 residues. The CDR3 loop is CASSLTVAPTYEQYF. The CDR3 coding sequence is TGTGCCAGTAGTCTCACAGTGGCCCCAACCTACGAGCAGTACTTC.

The chain recombines TRBV7-2 with TRBJ2-3; D may be TRBD2 (6 bases). CDR3 length equals 18 residues. CDR1 and CDR2 from the germline V gene are SGHTA and FQGNSA. Trimming shortened V by 2 bases and J by 0 bases, and 18 bases separated the two germline ends. CDR3 DNA sequence: TGTGCCAGCAGCTTAATAGGTGCGGGGTTGACTAGCACAGATACGCAGTATTTT. It yields the protein CASSLIGAGLTSTDTQYF.

The rearrangement joins TRBV7-2 to TRBJ1-1; D is unresolved. V was trimmed by 5 bases and J by 5 bases, leaving 15 bases between them. This CDR3 has 14 residues. From germline, CDR1 is SGHTA and CDR2 FQGNSA. The CDR3 region has the DNA TGTGCCAGCAGCCCGCGGGCCTTAAGGACTGAAGCTTTCTTT. Its protein is CASSPRALRTEAFF.

The J gene is TRBJ2-5, the V gene TRBV19, with D possibly being TRBD1 (5 bases). Germline CDR1 reads LNHDA; CDR2 reads SQIVND (reference sequence). V dropped 3 bases and J dropped 4 bases, with 12 bases sitting between them. The CDR3 sequence is 14 residues long. The CDR3: CASSMGLRAETQYF. The CDR3 DNA follows: TGTGCCAGTAGTATGGGGCTCAGGGCAGAGACCCAGTACTTC.

The chain joins TRBV19 to TRBJ1-2, with TRBD1 matching over 9 bases. V trimming: 7 bases; J trimming: 8 bases; junction bases outside the gene matches: 8. This CDR3 region has 13 residues. Germline values: CDR1 LNHDA, CDR2 SQIVND (reference sequence). The CDR3 DNA reads as TGTGCCAGTATTGGGGACAGGGTCGGGGGCTACACCTTC. Protein product: CASIGDRVGGYTF. Full variable domain (remainder filled in from reference TRBV19 and TRBJ1-2): DGGITQSPKYLFRKEGQNVTLSCEQNLNHDAMYWYRQDPGQGLRLIYYSQIVNDFQKGDIAEGYSVSREKKESFPLTVTSAQKNPTAFYLCASIGDRVGGYTFGSGTRLTVV.

The chain is built from TRBV5-1 and TRBJ2-5, with D perhaps TRBD2 (5 bases). The ends were cut back, 0 bases at V and 3 bases at J, with 6 bases in the middle. There are 13 residues in the CDR3. CDR1 and CDR2 from the germline V gene are SGHRS and YFSETQ. CDR3 residues: CASSLGSEETQYF. CDR3 in DNA: TGCGCCAGCAGCTTGGGTAGCGAAGAGACCCAGTACTTC.

The chain employs TRBV28 and TRBJ1-1; tentatively, D is TRBD1 (5 bases). The CDR3 consists of 15 residues. V was pared by 5 bases and J by 1 base, with 14 bases between. Germline V gives CDR1 MDHEN, CDR2 SYDVKM. The CDR3 loop is CASSPGPGTNTEAFF. The CDR3 DNA follows: TGTGCCAGCAGTCCAGGGCCAGGAACGAACACTGAAGCTTTCTTT.

The V and J genes are TRBV9 and TRBJ2-1, with 9 bases aligning to TRBD2. The germline CDR1 and CDR2 sequences are SGDLS and YYNGEE. The CDR3 spans 16 residues. Trimming removed 3 bases from V and 3 bases from J; junction bases left unmatched: 7. The CDR3: CASSAIAGVGYNEQFF. The CDR3 DNA is TGTGCCAGCAGCGCCATAGCGGGAGTGGGCTACAATGAGCAGTTCTTC.

This rearrangement joins TRBV9 to TRBJ1-4, with 9 bases lining up with TRBD1. Germline values: CDR1 SGDLS, CDR2 YYNGEE. V shed 4 bases and J 4 bases; nucleotides not matched to a gene: 5. The CDR3 loop spans 15 amino acids. The CDR3 loop reads CASSTGQGINEKLFF. The CDR3 DNA sequence: TGTGCCAGCAGCACGGGACAGGGAATTAATGAAAAACTGTTTTTT. Together with reference TRBV9 and TRBJ1-4, the CDR3 gives the full variable domain: DSGVTQTPKHLITATGQRVTLRCSPRSGDLSVYWYQQSLDQGLQFLIQYYNGEERAKGNILERFSAQQFPDLHSELNLSSLELGDSALYFCASSTGQGINEKLFFGSGTQLSVL.

V is TRBV7-2 and J is TRBJ1-1, with TRBD1 as a possible D gene (5 bases). Trimming took off 5 bases at V and 1 base at J, with 14 bases between the two ends. Germline CDR1 reads SGHTA; CDR2 reads FQGNSA. The CDR3 sequence is 15 residues long. CDR3 bases: TGTGCCAGCAGCCGGAGGGACGGAGCGAACACTGAAGCTTTCTTT. As protein: CASSRRDGANTEAFF.

This rearrangement joins TRBV2 to TRBJ1-4, with 7 nucleotides matching TRBD1. CDR3 length equals 15 residues. In germline, CDR1 is SNHLY, CDR2 FYNNEI. The J segment lost 3 bases and the V segment lost 4 bases, leaving 5 bases of the junction unmatched. The CDR3 spells CASSADRAPNEKLFF. The CDR3 bases are TGTGCCAGCAGTGCCGACAGGGCTCCTAATGAAAAACTGTTTTTT.

The J gene is TRBJ2-3, the V gene TRBV28; D is perhaps TRBD2 (6 bases). Trimming removed 1 base from V and 2 bases from J, with 10 bases in between. In germline, CDR1 is MDHEN, CDR2 SYDVKM. CDR3 length: 15 amino acids. The CDR3 DNA reads as TGTGCCAGCAGTTTATTGGGCGGGGACACAGATACGCAGTATTTT. It yields the protein CASSLLGGDTDTQYF.

V is TRBV9 and J is TRBJ2-5, with TRBD2 matching over 8 bases. Germline-derived CDR1 and CDR2 are SGDLS and YYNGEE. CDR3 length equals 16 residues. J gave up 5 bases and V 0 bases, and 9 bases lay outside the gene matches. Written as DNA, the CDR3 is TGTGCCAGCAGCGTAGGGCTAGCGGGTGTGGGGGAGACCCAGTACTTC. Translation: CASSVGLAGVGETQYF.

The V gene is TRBV3-1 (or the pseudogene TRBV3-2), the J gene TRBJ2-3, with 9 bases identical to TRBD2. With V trimmed by 4 bases and J by 1 base, 0 bases remained unmatched. There are 14 residues in the CDR3. Germline CDR1 and CDR2: LGHDT and YNNKEL (reference sequence). The CDR3 sequence: CASSLAGGTDTQYF. Written as DNA, the CDR3 is TGTGCCAGCAGCCTAGCGGGGGGCACAGATACGCAGTATTTT.

Comments on this clone: Other DNA variants within this sample encode the same CDR3. Here the CDR3 reads CASSFDRVGTEAFF. The CDR3 region has the DNA TGTGCCAGCAGCTTCGACAGGGTTGGCACTGAAGCTTTCTTT. The V gene is TRBV7-2, the J gene TRBJ1-1; TRBD1 agrees at 7 bases. The CDR3 runs to 14 residues. J was trimmed by 4 bases and V by 3 bases; bases with no gene match: 5. In germline, CDR1 is SGHTA, CDR2 FQGNSA.

In this sample, this clone turned up a few times. The chain recombines TRBV12-3 or TRBV12-4 with TRBJ2-2; D gene unclear. The length of the CDR3 is 12 residues. Trimming shortened V by 5 bases and J by 7 bases, and 8 bases separated the two germline ends. The CDR3 DNA reads TGTGCCAGCAGTCCTTATAACGGGGAGCTGTTTTTT. It is translated as CASSPYNGELFF.

The genes are TRBV4-1 and TRBJ2-7; D unclear. This CDR3 has 13 amino acids. Deletions cut 4 bases from V and 5 bases from J, with 12 bases between. Germline-derived CDR1 and CDR2 are MGHRA and YSYEKL. The CDR3 DNA sequence: TGCGCCAGCAGCCTAGACCTTGAGGACGAGCAGTACTTC. As protein: CASSLDLEDEQYF.